There are many counts of the clone carrying this T cell receptor beta chain. The data were obtained in a study of T cell repertoires in cytomegalovirus infection. This CDR3 has 15 amino acids. J lost 3 bases, V lost 6 bases, and 10 bases had no gene match. One entry per CDR3 protein, called by TCRdb with MiXCR from the reads. Of approximately 240,000 distinct CDR3 sequences in the sample, roughly an eighth were seen once. The chain recombines TRBV12-3 or TRBV12-4 with TRBJ2-7, with 8 bases lining up with TRBD2. Sample: PBMCs. This clonotype was sampled from a human donor in good health (CMV status not recorded). Some clones in this sample may be carry-over from other donors' samples. The CDR3 coding sequence is TGTGCCAGCAGCCCGGGTAGCGGGGACTTCTACGAGCAGTACTTC. Translation: CASSPGSGDFYEQYF.